This T cell receptor (beta chain) is from a study of shared clonotypes between healthy human individuals. For the study at large: A couple of women and a few men aged 18 to 49 served as donors. Findings and limits, study-wide: The authors expected sequencing depth to affect clonotype sharing among donors.

Per germline, CDR1 SGHRS and CDR2 YFSETQ. This CDR3 region has 14 residues. V was trimmed by 0 bases and J by 5 bases, leaving 10 bases between them. At deep level, the assay was performed. Measured with immunoSEQ multiplex PCR; TCRdb has only the in-frame clones, and not every one. The data hold roughly 450,000 clones, with 70% to 80% observed a single time. About this clone itself: No antigen is known for it.

The sample was PBMCs. The V and J genes are TRBV5-1 and TRBJ2-3, with a tentative D call TRBD1 (6 bases). The origin of this receptor is a woman aged 40 to 50 in good health. Some clones in this sample may be carry-over from other donors' samples. This CDR3 reads CASSLAGGRDTQYF. The CDR3 DNA is TGCGCCAGCAGCTTGGCTGGGGGCAGAGATACGCAGTATTTT.